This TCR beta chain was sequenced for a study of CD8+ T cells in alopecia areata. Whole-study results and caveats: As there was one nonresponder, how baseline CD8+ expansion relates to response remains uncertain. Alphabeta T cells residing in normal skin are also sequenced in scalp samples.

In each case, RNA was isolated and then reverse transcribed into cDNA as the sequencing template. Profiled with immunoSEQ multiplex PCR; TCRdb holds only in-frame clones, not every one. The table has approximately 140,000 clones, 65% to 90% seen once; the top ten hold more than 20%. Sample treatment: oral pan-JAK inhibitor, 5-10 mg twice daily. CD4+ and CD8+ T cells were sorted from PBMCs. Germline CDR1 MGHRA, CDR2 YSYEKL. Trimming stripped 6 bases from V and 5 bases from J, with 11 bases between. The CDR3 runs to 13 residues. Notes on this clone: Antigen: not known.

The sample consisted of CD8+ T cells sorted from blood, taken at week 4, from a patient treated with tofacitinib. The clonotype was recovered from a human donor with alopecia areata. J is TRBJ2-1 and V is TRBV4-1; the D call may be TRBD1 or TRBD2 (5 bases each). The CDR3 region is CASRGTTNNEQFF. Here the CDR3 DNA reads TGCGCCAGCAGAGGGACGACTAACAATGAGCAGTTCTTC.